This T cell receptor (beta chain) was sequenced in a study of T cells in pancreatic ductal adenocarcinoma. Notes on the study in general: This surgical cohort overrepresents the minority presenting with early-stage disease. Tumor and blood clonality did not differ significantly, about 0.1 versus 0.07.

With regard to this clone: Its antigen is still unknown.

Surgery without prior neoadjuvant therapy was the treatment of the selected pancreatic ductal adenocarcinoma patients. Only in-frame clones appear in the TCRdb table, and some are missing; sequencing was by immunoSEQ multiplex PCR. The table has about 97,000 clones, about 95% seen once; the top ten hold around 2.9%. V shed 4 bases and J 3 bases; nucleotides not matched to a gene: 7. In germline, CDR1 is SGHRS, CDR2 YFSETQ. The CDR3 sequence is 14 residues long. The sample taken for sequencing was PBMCs. The chain is built from TRBV5-1 and TRBJ2-7, with 7 bases aligning to TRBD1. The receptor was isolated from a human donor with pancreatic ductal adenocarcinoma. The DNA for the CDR3 is TGCGCCAGCAGCCCCCAAACAGGGGTCTACGAGCAGTACTTC. Residues: CASSPQTGVYEQYF.